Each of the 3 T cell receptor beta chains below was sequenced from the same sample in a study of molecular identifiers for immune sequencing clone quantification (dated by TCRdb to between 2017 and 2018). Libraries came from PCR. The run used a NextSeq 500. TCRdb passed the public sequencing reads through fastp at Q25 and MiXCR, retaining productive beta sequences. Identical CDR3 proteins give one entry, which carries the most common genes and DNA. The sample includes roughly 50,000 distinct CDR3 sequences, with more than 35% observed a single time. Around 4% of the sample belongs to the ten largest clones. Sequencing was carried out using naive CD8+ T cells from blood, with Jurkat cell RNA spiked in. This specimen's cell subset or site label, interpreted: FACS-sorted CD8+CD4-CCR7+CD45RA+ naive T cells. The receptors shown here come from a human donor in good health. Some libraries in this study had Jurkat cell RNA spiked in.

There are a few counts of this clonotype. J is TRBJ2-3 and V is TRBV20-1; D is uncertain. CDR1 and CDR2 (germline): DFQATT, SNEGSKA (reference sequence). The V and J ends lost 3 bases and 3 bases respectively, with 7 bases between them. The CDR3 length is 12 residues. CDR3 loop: CSARTPTDTQYF. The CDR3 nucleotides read TGCAGTGCTAGGACCCCTACAGATACGCAGTATTTT.

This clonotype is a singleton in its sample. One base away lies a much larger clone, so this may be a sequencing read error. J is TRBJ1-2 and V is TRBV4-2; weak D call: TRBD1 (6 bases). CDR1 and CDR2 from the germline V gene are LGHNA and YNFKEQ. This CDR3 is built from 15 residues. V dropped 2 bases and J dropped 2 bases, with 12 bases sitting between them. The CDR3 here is CASSQKVDRNYGYTF. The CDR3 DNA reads TGTGCCAGCAGCCAAAAAGTAGACAGGAACTATGGCTACACCTTC.

As DNA, the CDR3 is TGTGCCAGCAGGCCAACCAGGGGTCCGGTGACGAACTCCAATGAGCAGTTCTTC. Encoded protein: CASRPTRGPVTNSNEQFF. The chain joins TRBV6-5 to TRBJ2-1; tentative D call: TRBD1 (6 bases). Germline V CDR1 and CDR2: MNHEY, SVGAGI. V was cut by 6 bases and J by 6 bases, with 27 bases left in between. There are 18 residues in the CDR3.